Reported below is one TCR beta chain. Its specificity is unknown. Study findings and constraints: The larger-cohort validation was restricted to a single TCR beta V-J rearrangement rather than whole repertoires.

The CDR3 runs to 14 residues. V dropped 6 bases and J dropped 0 bases, with 11 bases sitting between them. Germline V gene lookup returns CDR1 MNHEY and CDR2 SVGEGT. TCRdb fed the 5' RACE reads into MiXCR, producing one record per CDR3 protein. The sample has around 50,000 distinct CDR3 sequences, approximately 17% seen once. The receptor's source is a female donor with breast cancer. The sample comprised naive CD4+ T cells sorted from blood. Subset of the sample: naive CD4+ T cells, CD4+CD45RA+CD25-. J is TRBJ1-1 and V is TRBV6-2 or TRBV6-3; a possible D gene is TRBD1 (6 bases). The CDR3 spells CASRTTGLNTEAFF. Written as DNA, the CDR3 is TGTGCCAGCAGGACTACAGGGCTGAACACTGAAGCTTTCTTT.